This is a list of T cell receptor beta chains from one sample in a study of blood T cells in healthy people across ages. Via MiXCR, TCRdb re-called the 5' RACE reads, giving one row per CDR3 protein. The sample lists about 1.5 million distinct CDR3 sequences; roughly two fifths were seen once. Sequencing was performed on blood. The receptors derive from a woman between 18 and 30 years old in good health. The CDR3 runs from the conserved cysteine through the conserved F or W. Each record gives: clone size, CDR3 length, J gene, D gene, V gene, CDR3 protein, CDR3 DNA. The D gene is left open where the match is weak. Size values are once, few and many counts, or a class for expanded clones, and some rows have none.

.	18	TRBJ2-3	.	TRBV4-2	CASSQDIGGGHLPDTQYF	TGTGCCAGCAGCCAAGATATTGGAGGGGGCCATCTTCCCGATACGCAGTATTTT
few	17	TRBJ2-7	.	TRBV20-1	CSAGGQGRGLAFNEQYF	TGCAGTGCTGGGGGACAGGGCCGGGGACTAGCGTTCAACGAGCAGTACTTC
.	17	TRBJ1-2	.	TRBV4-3	CTSSQVLGGGLDYGYTF	TGCACCAGCAGCCAAGTTCTCGGGGGGGGACTAGACTATGGCTACACCTTC
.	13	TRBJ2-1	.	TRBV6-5	CASATSGYNEQFF	TGTGCCAGCGCGACGAGCGGGTACAATGAGCAGTTCTTC
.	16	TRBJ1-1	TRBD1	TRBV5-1	CASSRLGGQGLTEAFF	TGCGCCAGCAGCAGACTGGGGGGACAGGGGCTGACTGAAGCTTTCTTT
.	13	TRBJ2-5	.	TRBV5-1	CASSVSTKETQYF	TGCGCCAGCAGCGTGAGCACAAAAGAGACCCAGTACTTC
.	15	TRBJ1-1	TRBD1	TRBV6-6	CASSYPTGMNTEAFF	TGTGCCAGCAGTTACCCGACAGGGATGAACACTGAAGCTTTCTTT
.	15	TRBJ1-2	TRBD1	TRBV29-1	CSVVSTQGPNYGYTF	TGCAGCGTTGTGTCCACACAGGGGCCCAACTATGGCTACACCTTC
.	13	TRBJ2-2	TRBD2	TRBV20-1	CSAGTSFDGELFF	TGCAGTGCCGGGACTAGCTTCGACGGGGAGCTGTTTTTT
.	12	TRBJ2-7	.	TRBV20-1	CSVKGGFYEQYF	TGCAGTGTGAAGGGTGGTTTTTACGAGCAGTACTTC
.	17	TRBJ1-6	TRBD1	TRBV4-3	CASSRGQGASYNSPLHF	TGCGCCAGCAGCCGCGGACAGGGGGCTTCCTATAATTCACCCCTCCACTTT
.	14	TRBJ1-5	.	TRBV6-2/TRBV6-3	CASSYSWVGQPQHF	TGTGCCAGCAGTTACTCTTGGGTTGGGCAGCCCCAGCATTTT
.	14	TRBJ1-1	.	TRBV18	CASSPYQFNTEAFF	TGTGCCAGCTCACCGTACCAGTTCAACACTGAAGCTTTCTTT
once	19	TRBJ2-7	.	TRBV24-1	CATSDSLLTDRRARNEQYF	TGTGCCACCAGTGATTCCTTGTTGACCGACAGGCGGGCCCGCAACGAGCAGTACTTC